The source of this TCR beta chain is a study of cytomegalovirus exposure and HLA in healthy donors. Vbeta (60) and Jbeta (13) primers were used in the PCR. The repertoire was sequenced with immunoSEQ multiplex PCR; TCRdb's copy has only in-frame clones and lacks some. Here the sample spans 150,000 to 200,000 clones, approximately 81% being singletons. Whole-study findings and limits: The sole available immune exposure information was CMV serostatus. In a later analysis, a missense DCLRE1C variant was linked to TCR beta V- and J-gene trimming. HLA alleles were associated with around 17,000 TCR beta sequences in a later analysis at 0.05 false discovery rate.

About this clone: Its specificity is not known.

Germline CDR1 and CDR2: SGHDT and YYEEEE. The V and J ends lost 4 bases and 6 bases respectively, with 8 bases between them. This CDR3 spans 13 amino acids. The gene calls are TRBV5-6 and TRBJ1-6; D gene ambiguous. The source material was PBMCs. This receptor was identified in a young woman in good health and CMV-seropositive. Here the CDR3 DNA reads TGTGCCAGCAGCGCGGAACCTAATTCACCCCTCCACTTT. Translating it yields CASSAEPNSPLHF.